The rows below give T cell receptor beta chains drawn from one sample of a study of CD8 T cells in ankylosing spondylitis. TCRdb reanalysed the 5' RACE reads using MiXCR and keeps one entry per CDR3 protein. The data contain some 290,000 distinct CDR3 sequences, approximately 20% of them singletons. Source material: blood, either unsorted or a sorted T cell fraction (not recorded which). These receptors all come from a male donor with ankylosing spondylitis or in good health (not recorded which). Both conserved end residues are part of each CDR3. A D gene is named only where the DNA matches it firmly. Not every row has a clone size; where given, it reads once, few, many or a size class.

D	size	length	V	J	CDR3	DNA
TRBD1	once	13	TRBV6-1	TRBJ1-2	CASGQGGRHGYTF	TGTGCCAGCGGACAAGGGGGCAGGCATGGCTACACCTTC
TRBD2	-	18	TRBV5-1	TRBJ2-3	CASSSGLAGGIILDTQYF	TGCGCCAGCAGCTCCGGACTAGCGGGAGGAATAATTTTAGATACGCAGTATTTT
-	-	15	TRBV12-3/TRBV12-4	TRBJ2-1	CASGLGGGPTTEQFF	TGTGCCAGCGGCCTGGGGGGCGGGCCTACAACTGAGCAGTTCTTC
-	-	14	TRBV5-1	TRBJ1-2	CASSLGSWGNGYTF	TGCGCCAGCAGCTTGGGATCGTGGGGAAATGGCTACACCTTC
TRBD1	few	13	TRBV5-1	TRBJ2-1	CASSLEGQYEQFF	TGCGCCAGCAGCTTGGAGGGACAGTATGAGCAGTTCTTC
TRBD2	few	15	TRBV20-1	TRBJ2-5	CSARRIAGEGETQYF	TGCAGTGCTAGACGTATAGCGGGAGAGGGAGAGACCCAGTACTTC
-	-	16	TRBV5-1	TRBJ1-3	CASSGMTGLSGNTIYF	TGCGCCAGCAGCGGAATGACAGGCCTCTCTGGAAACACCATATATTTT
-	few	15	TRBV19	TRBJ2-2	CASALSGVDIGELFF	TGTGCCAGTGCTTTATCAGGGGTCGACATCGGGGAGCTGTTTTTT
-	few	15	TRBV12-3/TRBV12-4	TRBJ1-2	CASSLGQLQARGYTF	TGTGCCAGCAGTTTAGGACAGCTCCAAGCTCGGGGCTACACCTTC
TRBD2	few	15	TRBV3-1	TRBJ2-1	CASSLSGRPNNEQFF	TGTGCCAGCAGCCTTAGCGGGAGGCCAAACAATGAGCAGTTCTTC
TRBD1	-	15	TRBV6-1	TRBJ1-5	CASSAWTGGNQPQHF	TGTGCCAGCAGTGCCTGGACAGGGGGCAATCAGCCCCAGCATTTT
-	-	16	TRBV7-2	TRBJ2-1	CASSRITGPPYNEQFF	TGTGCCAGCAGTCGAATCACAGGGCCCCCCTACAATGAGCAGTTCTTC
-	-	15	TRBV7-3	TRBJ2-3	CASSLWRGGTDTQYF	TGTGCCAGCAGCTTATGGAGGGGGGGCACAGATACGCAGTATTTT
-	-	15	TRBV10-3	TRBJ2-1	CAISRQAVTNNEQFF	TGTGCCATCAGCCGCCAAGCGGTCACTAACAATGAGCAGTTCTTC
-	many	14	TRBV4-2	TRBJ1-1	CASSPPSRDTEAFF	TGTGCCAGCAGCCCCCCCAGCAGGGACACTGAAGCTTTCTTT
-	-	13	TRBV7-9	TRBJ1-6	CASSLSGRSPLHF	TGTGCCAGCAGCTTGTCGGGGAGGTCACCCCTCCACTTT
TRBD2	few	12	TRBV29-1	TRBJ2-2	CSAAGDTGELFF	TGCAGCGCAGCGGGAGACACCGGGGAGCTGTTTTTT
-	-	15	TRBV15	TRBJ1-2	CATSRAGIVIDGYTF	TGTGCCACCAGCAGAGCCGGAATCGTCATCGATGGCTACACCTTC
-	-	15	TRBV20-1	TRBJ2-1	CTARTLTGDLGEQFF	TGCACTGCAAGGACTCTTACGGGAGATCTCGGTGAGCAGTTCTTC
-	once	16	TRBV19	TRBJ1-1	CASSIGQGLPGTEAFF	TGTGCCAGTAGTATAGGGCAGGGGCTCCCTGGCACTGAAGCTTTCTTT
-	few	13	TRBV20-1	TRBJ2-1	CSSRDGAYNEQFF	TGCAGTAGTCGGGACGGAGCCTACAATGAGCAGTTCTTC
TRBD1	few	18	TRBV6-5	TRBJ1-1	CASSYSLLGGSGNTEAFF	TGTGCCAGCAGTTACTCTCTACTAGGGGGCTCGGGGAACACTGAAGCTTTCTTT
TRBD2	few	17	TRBV5-1	TRBJ2-2	CASSLRTSGGNTGELFF	TGCGCCAGCAGCTTAAGGACTAGCGGGGGAAACACCGGGGAGCTGTTTTTT
TRBD2	-	21	TRBV28	TRBJ2-3	CASNGLAGGSTRGGSTDTQYF	TGTGCCAGCAATGGACTAGCGGGGGGGAGTACTCGGGGTGGCAGCACAGATACGCAGTATTTT
-	-	15	TRBV7-8	TRBJ2-2	CASSLVQGVTGELFF	TGTGCCAGCAGCTTAGTACAGGGCGTCACCGGGGAGCTGTTTTTT
TRBD1	few	18	TRBV25-1	TRBJ2-2	CASSESRGLFSNTGELFF	TGTGCCAGCAGTGAATCAAGGGGGCTATTTTCGAACACCGGGGAGCTGTTTTTT
-	few	14	TRBV7-2	TRBJ2-3	CASSFGRGADTQYF	TGTGCCAGCAGCTTCGGCAGGGGGGCAGATACGCAGTATTTT
TRBD1	-	17	TRBV6-1	TRBJ1-4	CASRTGTENPTNEKLFF	TGTGCCAGCAGAACCGGGACAGAAAACCCAACTAATGAAAAACTGTTTTTT
TRBD1	-	15	TRBV11-3	TRBJ1-1	CASSAGQGRDTEAFF	TGTGCCAGCAGCGCCGGACAGGGCCGGGACACTGAAGCTTTCTTT
-	many	15	TRBV7-2	TRBJ2-5	CASSLAARGEETQYF	TGTGCCAGCAGCTTAGCAGCCCGAGGTGAAGAGACCCAGTACTTC
TRBD2	-	15	TRBV20-1	TRBJ2-5	CSASGVISGQETQYF	TGCAGTGCTAGCGGGGTGATTAGCGGGCAAGAGACCCAGTACTTC